This section outlines one T cell receptor (beta chain) sequence together with its context. Its antigen is currently unknown. The data are from a study of T cells in Graves' hyperthyroidism and ophthalmopathy. Study as a whole: Pretreatment peripheral blood was obtained at initial diagnosis. Regarding the study as a whole: Most expanded thyroid clonotypes above 0.001 also appeared in blood.

The cohort's ophthalmopathy patients, a group with duration under 3 months, had a Clinical Activity Score of at least 3 and a NOSPECS grade of at least 4. CDR1 is SQVTM and CDR2 is ANQGSEA in the germline V gene. V gave up 0 bases and J gave up 6 bases, with 8 bases separating them. The CDR3 covers 12 residues. From RNA transcripts, TCR beta CDR3 regions were amplified. HTBI primers were employed in a first-round RT-PCR of the TCR CDR3. One entry per CDR3 protein results from TCRdb running MiXCR on the multiplex PCR reads. The sample includes about 500,000 distinct CDR3 sequences, 15% to 20% of them seen just once.

The V gene is TRBV29-1, the J gene TRBJ1-1; D gene ambiguous. The clonotype comes from a woman between 25 and 40 years old with Graves' ophthalmopathy. The sequenced material came from blood. The CDR3 is CSVEDLRAEAFF. CDR3 bases: TGCAGCGTTGAAGATCTTCGGGCTGAAGCTTTCTTT.